These 3 T cell receptor beta chains originate from one sample sequenced in a study of shared clonotypes between healthy human individuals. The repertoire was sequenced with immunoSEQ multiplex PCR; TCRdb's copy has only in-frame clones and lacks some. Among about 2.1 million clones listed, 85% to 95% were seen once. Naive-designated CD8 cells lacked CD45RO, were positively enriched for CCR7, and omitted terminally differentiated effector memory CD45RA+ cells. What was sequenced was naive CD8+ T cells from PBMCs. The receptors stem from a man aged 18 to 29 in good health. Some clones in this sample may be carry-over from other donors' samples.

The chain combines TRBV4-1 with TRBJ1-2, with 7 bases fitting TRBD1. Germline V gene data show CDR1 as MGHRA and CDR2 as YSYEKL. CDR3 length: 15 residues. Losses at the gene ends were 0 bases for V and 0 bases for J; bases not matched to a gene: 1. DNA for the CDR3: TGCGCCAGCAGCCAAGAGGGACAGACTAACTATGGCTACACCTTC. As protein: CASSQEGQTNYGYTF.

The CDR3 protein is CAKEFGTGGTSDYEQYF. CDR3 in DNA: TGCGCCAAAGAATTTGGGACAGGGGGGACTAGCGACTACGAGCAGTACTTC. V and J are TRBV5-1 and TRBJ2-7, with D possibly matching TRBD1 (11 bases). Trimming took 9 bases from V and 3 from J, leaving 28 bases between them. The germline V gene has CDR1 SGHRS and CDR2 YFSETQ. CDR3 size: 17 residues.

Notes on this clone: The identical CDR3 is also encoded by other nucleotide sequences in the sample. CDR3 loop: CASKGRSSYEQYF. The CDR3 DNA reads as TGTGCCAGTAAAGGCCGGAGCTCCTACGAGCAGTACTTC. The chain uses TRBV2 and TRBJ2-7; D uncertain. CDR3 length: 13 residues. Germline-derived CDR1 and CDR2 are SNHLY and FYNNEI. Trimming removed 9 bases at V and 0 bases at J, with 12 bases between.